These T cell receptor beta chains were read from a single sample in a study of identical twins. TCRdb ran MiXCR on the 5' RACE reads and lists one entry per CDR3 protein. Of some 690,000 distinct CDR3 sequences listed, around 20% were seen once; the top ten hold roughly 4%. This sample also appeared in a second study, on T cells expressing NK-cell markers.

The sample consisted of PBMCs. The origin of the receptors is a woman aged 18-30 years in good health. Each CDR3 is given with its conserved first and last residue. A D gene is named only where the DNA matches it firmly. Clone size is shown for a subset of rows, as once, few, many or a class of expanded clone.

size	D	V	J	CDR3	DNA
-	TRBD1	TRBV5-6	TRBJ1-4	CASSWGQGMEKLFF	TGTGCCAGCAGCTGGGGACAGGGAATGGAGAAACTGTTTTTT
few	-	TRBV12-3/TRBV12-4	TRBJ2-1	CASRPERENYNEQFF	TGTGCCAGCAGACCCGAGCGTGAAAACTACAATGAGCAGTTCTTC
-	TRBD2	TRBV12-3/TRBV12-4	TRBJ2-5	CASSPGSSGTETQYF	TGTGCCAGCAGCCCAGGTTCTAGCGGGACAGAGACCCAGTACTTC
-	TRBD2	TRBV5-5	TRBJ2-5	CASSFGFGGGETQYF	TGTGCCAGCAGCTTCGGTTTTGGGGGAGGGGAGACCCAGTACTTC
-	-	TRBV7-2	TRBJ2-6	CASSRQFHSGANVLTF	TGTGCCAGCAGCCGACAGTTTCACTCTGGGGCCAACGTCCTGACTTTC
few	-	TRBV24-1	TRBJ1-5	CATSESGDHQPQHF	TGTGCCACCAGTGAGTCAGGGGATCACCAGCCCCAGCATTTT
-	-	TRBV29-1	TRBJ2-1	CSVITGRTFNEQFF	TGCAGCGTCATTACGGGACGGACTTTTAATGAGCAGTTCTTC
few	-	TRBV12-3/TRBV12-4	TRBJ2-7	CASSLLGVSYEQYF	TGTGCCAGCAGTTTACTGGGGGTCTCCTACGAGCAGTACTTC
many	-	TRBV10-3	TRBJ2-1	CAISANSLSSYNEQFF	TGTGCCATCAGCGCTAATAGCCTTAGCTCCTACAATGAGCAGTTCTTC
many	-	TRBV20-1	TRBJ2-3	CSASSGTQYF	TGCAGTGCCAGCTCTGGTACGCAGTATTTT
-	-	TRBV6-5	TRBJ2-2	CASSYSGGITGELFF	TGTGCCAGCAGTTACTCGGGCGGTATCACCGGGGAGCTGTTTTTT
-	-	TRBV6-2/TRBV6-3	TRBJ2-7	CASSDRDGLYEQYF	TGTGCCAGCAGCGACCGGGACGGCCTCTACGAGCAGTACTTC
many	-	TRBV10-3	TRBJ2-1	CATSRDEEYNEQFF	TGTGCCACCTCCCGGGACGAAGAGTACAATGAGCAGTTCTTC
few	-	TRBV6-5	TRBJ2-7	CASSYGQTPYEQYF	TGTGCCAGCAGTTACGGGCAAACTCCCTACGAGCAGTACTTC
-	TRBD1	TRBV12-3/TRBV12-4	TRBJ1-2	CASSPGQSSNYGYTF	TGTGCCAGCAGTCCGGGACAGTCCTCCAACTATGGCTACACCTTC
-	TRBD1	TRBV6-6	TRBJ2-7	CASRPGGLYEQYF	TGTGCCAGCAGGCCAGGGGGCCTCTACGAGCAGTACTTC
many	-	TRBV20-1	TRBJ1-1	CSARDVVMGRDTEAFF	TGCAGTGCTAGAGATGTAGTAATGGGCAGGGACACTGAAGCTTTCTTT
many	TRBD1	TRBV29-1	TRBJ2-5	CSAINTGGGETQYF	TGCAGCGCGATCAATACAGGGGGCGGGGAGACCCAGTACTTC
few	-	TRBV29-1	TRBJ2-1	CSAGDHAGVVEQFF	TGCAGCGCTGGGGACCATGCGGGTGTCGTTGAGCAGTTCTTC
many	TRBD1	TRBV6-5	TRBJ2-1	CASSYGETGGDNEQFF	TGTGCCAGCAGTTACGGGGAGACAGGGGGGGACAATGAGCAGTTCTTC
few	-	TRBV12-3/TRBV12-4	TRBJ2-5	CASTLGLTAVETQYF	TGTGCCAGCACCCTGGGACTTACGGCGGTGGAGACCCAGTACTTC
few	TRBD2	TRBV7-2	TRBJ2-5	CASSLALAGSGETQYF	TGTGCCAGCAGCTTAGCGCTAGCGGGGTCAGGGGAGACCCAGTACTTC
-	-	TRBV6-1	TRBJ2-3	CASSQYKAGDTQYF	TGTGCCAGCAGCCAGTATAAAGCGGGAGATACGCAGTATTTT
-	TRBD1	TRBV7-6	TRBJ2-7	CASSLATGTGGPEQYF	TGTGCCAGCAGCTTAGCAACCGGGACAGGGGGCCCCGAGCAGTACTTC